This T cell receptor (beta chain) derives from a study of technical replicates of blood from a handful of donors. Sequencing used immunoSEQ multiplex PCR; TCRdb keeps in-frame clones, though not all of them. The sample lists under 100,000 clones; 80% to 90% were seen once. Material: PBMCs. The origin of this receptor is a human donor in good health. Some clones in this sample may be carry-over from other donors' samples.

The CDR3 sequence: CASSPDRGREQPQHF. CDR3 DNA sequence: TGTGCCAGCAGCCCCGACAGGGGGCGCGAACAGCCCCAGCATTTT. The chain links TRBV2 to TRBJ1-5; 10 nucleotides agree with TRBD1. J lost 7 bases, V lost 6 bases, and 9 bases had no gene match. CDR1 is SNHLY, CDR2 FYNNEI, per germline. This CDR3 has 15 residues.